This TCR beta chain was obtained from a study of PD-1 blockade in mismatch repair-deficient tumors. Produced via immunoSEQ multiplex PCR; TCRdb's table is partial and in-frame only. The profile shows 120,000 or so clones, about 88% of them singletons. This clone has just one count. Looked up from germline, CDR1 is ENHRY and CDR2 is SYGVKD. CDR3 size: 13 residues. Between the trimmed V and J ends, which lost 2 bases and 9 bases, there was a span of 11 bases. Mismatch repair deficiency was confirmed in all patients, by PCR or immunohistochemistry. The TCR was taken from an adult with mismatch repair-deficient cancer. The sequences come from peripheral blood, collected 44 weeks after starting pembrolizumab. The V call is TRBV10-3, the J call TRBJ2-1, with TRBD2 as a possible D gene (6 bases). The CDR3 spells CAISETRETEQFF. The CDR3 coding sequence is TGTGCCATCAGTGAGACGCGGGAAACTGAGCAGTTCTTC.